This TCR beta chain was sequenced in a study of identical twins. Trimming took 0 bases from V and 2 from J, leaving 10 bases between them. The CDR3 consists of 14 residues. Germline loops: CDR1 SQVTM, CDR2 ANQGSEA. Healthy Caucasians provided all donations. Study conclusions and caveats: Reduced insertions were recorded for abundant cord blood beta clonotypes, with no such pattern in memory repertoires.

With template switching, a universal primer site was added, and the cDNA carried unique molecular identifiers. TCRdb used MiXCR to reprocess the 5' RACE reads, holding one entry per CDR3 protein. The table has about 240,000 distinct CDR3 sequences, around 7.6% seen once. This clonotype was counted many times. What it recognizes is unknown. In addition, the sample was reused for a study of yellow fever vaccine responses in identical twins. That study adds: As reported, the vaccine T cell response of twins seemed partly convergent and partly personalized.

The V and J genes are TRBV29-1 and TRBJ1-2; D not resolved. Sequences were obtained from CD8+ T cells sorted from blood. The TCR was taken from a woman aged 18-29 years in good health. The CDR3 DNA reads TGCAGCGTTGAAGATCCGGGCAGAAACTATGGCTACACCTTC. This encodes CSVEDPGRNYGYTF. The full variable domain, completed using reference TRBV29-1 and TRBJ1-2, is SAVISQKPSRDICQRGTSLTIQCQVDSQVTMMFWYRQQPGQSLTLIATANQGSEATYESGFVIDKFPISRPNLTFSTLTVSNMSPEDSSIYLCSVEDPGRNYGYTFGSGTRLTVV.